These T cell receptor beta chains were read from a single sample in a study of Ad26.COV2.S vaccination and SARS-CoV-2 variants. Generated by immunoSEQ multiplex PCR, the TCRdb table keeps only in-frame clones and is missing some. Of about 500,000 clones in the sample, about nine tenths are singletons; the top ten hold 1.7%. The sample was peripheral blood, taken in a trial of Ad26.COV2.S vaccine versus placebo. These TCRs come from a person aged 18-60 years who received the Ad26.COV2.S COVID-19 vaccine or a placebo. Both conserved end residues are part of each CDR3. Fields, in order: D gene, clone size, J gene, V gene, CDR3 protein, CDR3 DNA. The D gene is left open where the match is weak. Clone size is given for some rows only: seen once, a few or many times, or a class if the clone is expanded.

D: .; size: once; J: TRBJ1-2; V: TRBV7-8; CDR3: CASSEQGFWGYTF; DNA: TGTGCCAGCAGCGAGCAGGGCTTTTGGGGCTACACCTTC
D: .; size: .; J: TRBJ2-7; V: TRBV15; CDR3: CATSSTGFSFHEQYF; DNA: TGTGCCACCAGCTCTACAGGGTTTTCATTCCACGAGCAGTACTTC
D: .; size: .; J: TRBJ2-5; V: TRBV27; CDR3: CASSKRDPQETQYF; DNA: TGTGCCAGCAGTAAAAGGGACCCCCAAGAGACCCAGTACTTC
D: TRBD1; size: .; J: TRBJ2-7; V: TRBV28; CDR3: CASSYARVDRVSYEQYF; DNA: TGTGCCAGCAGCTATGCCCGGGTGGACAGGGTGTCCTACGAGCAGTACTTC
D: .; size: .; J: TRBJ2-2; V: TRBV28; CDR3: CASSSHGELFF; DNA: TGTGCCAGCAGTTCCCACGGGGAGCTGTTTTTT
D: TRBD1; size: .; J: TRBJ1-4; V: TRBV7-8; CDR3: CASSLKDGQDNNEKLFF; DNA: TGTGCCAGCAGCCTGAAGGACGGACAGGACAATAATGAAAAACTGTTTTTT
D: .; size: .; J: TRBJ1-1; V: TRBV25-1; CDR3: CASIGIKNTEAFF; DNA: TGTGCCAGCATCGGCATAAAGAACACTGAAGCTTTCTTT
D: .; size: .; J: TRBJ2-1; V: TRBV27; CDR3: CASSPIWRGNYNEQFF; DNA: TGTGCCAGCAGTCCCATTTGGCGCGGAAACTACAATGAGCAGTTCTTC
D: .; size: .; J: TRBJ2-7; V: TRBV5-1; CDR3: CASFWLGCF; DNA: TGCGCCAGCTTCTGGTTGGGGTGCTTC
D: .; size: .; J: TRBJ2-7; V: TRBV3-1/TRBV3-2; CDR3: CASSQAIIGGEQYF; DNA: TGTGCCAGCAGCCAAGCGATAATCGGCGGCGAGCAGTACTTC
D: .; size: .; J: TRBJ2-1; V: TRBV6-4; CDR3: CASSKDYGPYNEQFF; DNA: TGTGCCAGCAGCAAGGACTACGGCCCTTACAATGAGCAGTTCTTC
D: .; size: .; J: TRBJ2-2; V: TRBV19; CDR3: CASSINRAGGELFF; DNA: TGTGCCAGTAGTATAAACAGGGCAGGCGGGGAGCTGTTTTTT
D: TRBD2; size: .; J: TRBJ2-1; V: TRBV6-5; CDR3: CASSYVGGSSYNEQFF; DNA: TGTGCCAGCAGTTACGTGGGCGGGAGCTCCTACAATGAGCAGTTCTTC
D: .; size: .; J: TRBJ1-2; V: TRBV2; CDR3: CASSGLASLYGYTF; DNA: TGTGCCAGCAGCGGGCTGGCCAGCCTCTATGGCTACACCTTC
D: .; size: .; J: TRBJ2-5; V: TRBV30; CDR3: CAWGRETQYF; DNA: TGTGCCTGGGGGCGAGAGACCCAGTACTTC
D: .; size: few; J: TRBJ1-1; V: TRBV13; CDR3: CASSLGGSTEAFF; DNA: TGTGCCAGCAGCTTAGGCGGAAGCACTGAAGCTTTCTTT
D: .; size: .; J: TRBJ2-3; V: TRBV5-1; CDR3: CASSLGSGRLGTDTQYF; DNA: TGCGCCAGCAGCTTGGGATCAGGGAGACTAGGCACAGATACGCAGTATTTT
D: .; size: .; J: TRBJ2-7; V: TRBV3-1/TRBV3-2; CDR3: CASSQAELYEQYF; DNA: TGTGCCAGCAGCCAGGCAGAATTATACGAGCAGTACTTC
D: .; size: .; J: TRBJ1-2; V: TRBV6-2/TRBV6-3; CDR3: CASSLRGPGYTF; DNA: TGTGCCAGCAGTCTCCGCGGGCCTGGCTACACCTTC
D: .; size: .; J: TRBJ1-2; V: TRBV6-5; CDR3: CASNNGPAPYGYTF; DNA: TGTGCCAGCAACAACGGACCGGCCCCGTATGGCTACACCTTC
D: TRBD1; size: .; J: TRBJ2-2; V: TRBV18; CDR3: CASTRTGGTGELFF; DNA: TGTGCCAGCACGAGAACAGGGGGCACCGGGGAGCTGTTTTTT
D: TRBD1; size: .; J: TRBJ1-5; V: TRBV5-1; CDR3: CASSSGTGEQPQHF; DNA: TGCGCCAGCAGCTCTGGGACAGGGGAACAGCCCCAGCATTTT
D: TRBD2; size: .; J: TRBJ2-3; V: TRBV3-1/TRBV3-2; CDR3: CASSQTSGNPDTQYF; DNA: TGTGCCAGCAGCCAAACTAGCGGGAACCCAGATACGCAGTATTTT
D: .; size: .; J: TRBJ1-4; V: TRBV7-9; CDR3: CASSLAEFANEKLFF; DNA: TGTGCCAGCAGCTTAGCCGAGTTTGCTAATGAAAAACTGTTTTTT